This entry describes one T cell receptor (beta chain). Its antigen is unidentified. Findings and caveats of the study: Tumor Tregs overlapped most with tumor, then blood, naive CD4+ cells.

In TCRdb, the 5' RACE reads were re-called with MiXCR into one record per CDR3 protein. The repertoire holds approximately 5,000 distinct CDR3 sequences, 45% to 60% seen once, with 3.5% to 4% in the top ten. V trimming: 4 bases; J trimming: 3 bases; junction bases outside the gene matches: 4. Germline V gene sequence: CDR1 DFQATT, CDR2 SNEGSKA (reference sequence). The CDR3 has 14 residues. The sequenced sample was memory CD4+ T cells sorted from blood. The subset denotes: memory CD4+ T cells, CD4+CD45RO+CD25-. The clonotype originates from a female donor with breast cancer. The rearrangement links TRBV20-1 to TRBJ1-5; the match to TRBD1 covers 9 bases. CDR3 protein: CSANSQGANQPQHF. The DNA for the CDR3 is TGCAGTGCTAACTCACAGGGGGCCAATCAGCCCCAGCATTTT.